The TCR beta chain under discussion was sequenced for a study of blood T cell repertoires in COVID-19. The wider study: The analysed material was cDNA or gDNA that came from T cells, B-cell-depleted T cells, or PBMCs.

CDR1 is SNHLY, CDR2 FYNNEI, per germline. The V and J ends lost 5 bases and 6 bases, in that order; junction bases with no gene match: 8. CDR3 length equals 16 residues. Profiling relied on immunoSEQ multiplex PCR, and the TCRdb table lists in-frame clones only, not all of them. The sample has around 47,000 clones, about nine tenths seen once. Specimen: peripheral blood. This clonotype originated in an elderly woman in a cohort sampled during active or convalescent COVID-19. The chain employs TRBV2 and TRBJ1-6; 9 nucleotides agree with TRBD1. CDR3 DNA: TGTGCCAGCAGTCCCGGGACAGGGACTAGTAATTCACCCCTCCACTTT. It encodes CASSPGTGTSNSPLHF. Filled out from reference TRBV2 and TRBJ1-6, the complete variable domain reads EPEVTQTPSHQVTQMGQEVILRCVPISNHLYFYWYRQILGQKVEFLVSFYNNEISEKSEIFDDQFSVERPDGSNFTLKIRSTKLEDSAMYFCASSPGTGTSNSPLHFGNGTRLTVT.